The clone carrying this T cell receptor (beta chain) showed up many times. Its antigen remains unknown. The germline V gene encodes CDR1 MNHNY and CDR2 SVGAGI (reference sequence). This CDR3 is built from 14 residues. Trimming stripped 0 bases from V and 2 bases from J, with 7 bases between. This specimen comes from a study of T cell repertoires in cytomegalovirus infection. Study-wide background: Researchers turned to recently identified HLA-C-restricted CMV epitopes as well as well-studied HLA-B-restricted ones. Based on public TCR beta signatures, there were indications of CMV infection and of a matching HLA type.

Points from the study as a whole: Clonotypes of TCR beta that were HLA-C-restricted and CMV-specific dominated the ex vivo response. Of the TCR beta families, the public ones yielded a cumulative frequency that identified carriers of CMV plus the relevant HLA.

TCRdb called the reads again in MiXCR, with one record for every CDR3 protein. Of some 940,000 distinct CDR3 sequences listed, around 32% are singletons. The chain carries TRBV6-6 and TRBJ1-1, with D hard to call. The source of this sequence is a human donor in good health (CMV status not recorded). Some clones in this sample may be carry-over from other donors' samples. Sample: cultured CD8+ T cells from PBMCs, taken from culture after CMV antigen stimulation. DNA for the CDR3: TGTGCCAGCAGTTACTCCTCATATAACACTGAAGCTTTCTTT. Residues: CASSYSSYNTEAFF.